This T cell receptor (beta chain) was obtained from a study of blood T cell repertoires in COVID-19. The wider study: Whether acute or convalescent, the COVID-19 samples came from the United States, Italy and Spain. PBMCs, B-cell-depleted T cells, or T cells were the source of the cDNA or gDNA that made up the material.

The germline CDR1 and CDR2 sequences are SNHLY and FYNNEI. The CDR3 extends over 15 amino acids. V was pared by 9 bases and J by 5 bases, with 17 bases between. Sequenced by immunoSEQ multiplex PCR; TCRdb stores in-frame clones only, minus some. The top ten clones hold more than 4% of a sample with over 100,000 clones, around three quarters of them seen once. The chain has TRBV2 and TRBJ1-6, with D perhaps matching TRBD1 (5 bases). Sequenced input: peripheral blood. This TCR derives from a human donor in a cohort sampled during active or convalescent COVID-19. The CDR3, as DNA: TGTGCCAGTTCCGGGGCGGGGCTAAATAATTCACCCCTCCACTTT. It encodes CASSGAGLNNSPLHF.